These 8 T cell receptor beta chains came from one sample sequenced in a study of long-term antiretroviral therapy in people with HIV. Survey-level immunoSEQ v3.0 assays were run. Some clones are missing from TCRdb's copy, which holds only in-frame ones; the method was immunoSEQ multiplex PCR. The table includes around 16,000 clones, 85% to 90% detected once. Material: unsorted PBMCs, obtained 0.7 years before starting antiretroviral therapy. The receptors originated from a man aged 50-59 years with HIV.

The chain combines TRBV5-1 with TRBJ2-5, with TRBD2 identical over 13 bases. CDR1 is SGHRS and CDR2 is YFSETQ in the germline V gene. V lost 0 bases to trimming and J lost 0 bases; unmatched junction nucleotides: 5. This CDR3 comprises 18 residues. CDR3 sequence (DNA): TGCGCCAGCAGCTTGGCCGGGACTAGCGGGACGTACCAAGAGACCCAGTACTTC. Its translation: CASSLAGTSGTYQETQYF.

This rearrangement joins TRBV28 to TRBJ2-7, with a weak D call TRBD1 (6 bases). Trimming took 3 bases from V and 7 from J, leaving 16 bases between them. The CDR3 covers 14 residues. Per germline, CDR1 MDHEN and CDR2 SYDVKM. The CDR3 region has the DNA TGTGCCAGCAGTTTGAGGCAGGGGAGTACGGAGCAGTACTTC. This sequence encodes CASSLRQGSTEQYF.

A remark on this clone: One junction end does not reproduce the germline sequence, and a read error may be involved. This sequence joins TRBV9 and TRBJ2-2; D unresolved. Germline CDR1 reads SGDLS; CDR2 reads YYNGEE. The CDR3 runs 13 residues. Here the CDR3 DNA reads TGTGCCAGCAGCCCCAAGGCCACCGAGGAGCTGTTTTTT. Translated: CASSPKATEELFF.

V usage is TRBV29-1 and J usage is TRBJ1-2; D is perhaps TRBD1 (5 bases). Germline CDR1 and CDR2: SQVTM and ANQGSEA. The CDR3 totals 12 residues. V was pared by 6 bases and J by 5 bases, with 13 bases between. The CDR3 DNA follows: TGCAGCGTCGTAACAGGAGTTTATGGCTACACCTTC. Protein product: CSVVTGVYGYTF.

This sequence joins TRBV29-1 and TRBJ1-2; no definite D call. Trimming cost V 7 bases and J 4 bases, with 10 bases left between them. CDR1 is SQVTM, CDR2 ANQGSEA, per germline. The CDR3 covers 11 residues. CDR3 sequence (DNA): TGCAGCGCCGTCCTCCTCTATGGCTACACCTTC. Amino acids: CSAVLLYGYTF.

This rearrangement joins TRBV6-5 to TRBJ1-2; possible D gene TRBD1, 5 bases. Deletions cut 1 base from V and 4 bases from J, with 13 bases between. Germline-derived CDR1 and CDR2 are MNHEY and SVGAGI. This CDR3 has 15 amino acids. This CDR3 reads CASSYYSAGSYGYTF. The CDR3 nucleotides are TGTGCCAGCAGTTACTATAGTGCAGGGAGCTATGGCTACACCTTC.

The J gene is TRBJ2-1, the V gene TRBV5-6; 11 nucleotides match TRBD2. The CDR3 is 14 residues long. Germline CDR1 and CDR2: SGHDT and YYEEEE. Unmatched junction bases numbered 5, after V lost 4 bases and J lost 8 bases. The CDR3 is CASSTGLADHEQFF. As DNA, the CDR3 is TGTGCCAGCAGCACGGGACTAGCGGACCATGAGCAGTTCTTC.

The chain combines TRBV5-1 with TRBJ1-1; 9 bases are a match to TRBD1. Germline V CDR1 and CDR2: SGHRS, YFSETQ. The ends lost 0 bases at V and 1 base at J; junction bases unmatched: 4. This CDR3 contains 16 residues. The DNA for the CDR3 is TGCGCCAGCAGCTTGGACCACAGGGGGCGGAACACTGAAGCTTTCTTT. Protein product: CASSLDHRGRNTEAFF.